This T cell receptor (beta chain) was retrieved from a study of blood T cell repertoires in COVID-19. This CDR3 is 15 amino acids long. The germline V gene has CDR1 SGHTA and CDR2 FQGNSA. The V segment lost 4 bases and the J segment 2 bases; nucleotides outside the gene matches: 4. Here immunoSEQ multiplex PCR was the method, and the copy in TCRdb shows in-frame clones only, minus some. The sample has under 75,000 clones; 85% to 90% are singletons. The chain uses TRBV7-2 and TRBJ1-3; 8 bases match TRBD1. The sample was peripheral blood. The TCR was taken from a woman older than 75 with active COVID-19. CDR3 bases: TGTGCCAGCAGCTCGCCGGACAGGGCTGGAAACACCATATATTTT. It is translated as CASSSPDRAGNTIYF. Filled out from reference TRBV7-2 and TRBJ1-3, the complete variable domain reads GAGVSQSPSNKVTEKGKDVELRCDPISGHTALYWYRQSLGQGLEFLIYFQGNSAPDKSGLPSDRFSAERTGGSVSTLTIQRTQQEDSAVYLCASSSPDRAGNTIYFGEGSWLTVV.